The 5 T cell receptor beta chains given below trace back to one sample, sequenced in a study of PD-1 blockade in classical Hodgkin lymphoma. Using immunoSEQ multiplex PCR, the repertoire was profiled, and TCRdb retains in-frame clones only, with some absent. The table includes about 24,000 clones, 70% to 80% detected once. The time point here: cycle 4 day 1 (C4D1), after 5 to 7 weeks of nivolumab. Every patient had relapsed following autologous stem cell transplantation, and cohorts differed in brentuximab vedotin exposure. This material consisted of peripheral blood mononuclear cells (PBMCs), taken before the fourth cycle of nivolumab. The receptors shown here come from a human donor with classical Hodgkin lymphoma.

The chain is built from TRBV5-3 and TRBJ1-2; TRBD1 might be the D (5 bases). TRBV5-3 is known as an ORF, though its function is uncertain. V was pared by 8 bases and J by 5 bases, with 19 bases between. The CDR3 loop spans 14 amino acids. The CDR3 reads CASSLGTELYGYTF. The CDR3 DNA reads TGTGCCAGCAGCCTAGGGACGGAATTATATGGCTACACCTTC.

The chain combines TRBV5-1 with TRBJ2-5; 9 nucleotides align to TRBD2. Germline V gene lookup returns CDR1 SGHRS and CDR2 YFSETQ. The CDR3 has 14 residues. The trim removed 0 bases at V and 4 bases at J, leaving 1 base unmatched. The CDR3 reads CASSLASGVETQYF. CDR3 sequence (DNA): TGCGCCAGCAGCTTGGCTAGCGGGGTAGAGACCCAGTACTTC.

The chain joins TRBV4-3 to TRBJ1-2, with D possibly matching TRBD1 (5 bases). The V end was cut by 0 bases, the J end by 4 bases, with 9 bases between. The CDR3 loop spans 14 amino acids. CDR1 and CDR2 (germline): LGHNA, YSLEER. The CDR3 bases are TGCGCCAGCAGCCAAGATGGGGGGTCCTATGGCTACACCTTC. Protein product: CASSQDGGSYGYTF.

V usage is TRBV5-4 and J usage is TRBJ2-7; D uncertain. The V gene's germline CDR1 is SGHNT and CDR2 YYREEE (reference sequence). Deletions cut 2 bases from V and 3 bases from J, with 15 bases between. This CDR3 spans 15 amino acids. The CDR3 DNA follows: TGTGCCAGCAGCTTTGGTTTAGGCGAAGACTACGAGCAGTACGTC. This encodes CASSFGLGEDYEQYV.

The chain recombines TRBV6-6 with TRBJ2-7; no firm D call. This CDR3 is built from 11 residues. Germline CDR1 MNHNY, CDR2 SVGAGI (reference sequence). The V end lost 7 bases, the J end lost 6 bases, and 10 bases lay between the germline ends. The CDR3 is CASISAFEQYF. CDR3 nucleotide sequence: TGTGCCAGCATCTCGGCGTTCGAGCAGTACTTC.